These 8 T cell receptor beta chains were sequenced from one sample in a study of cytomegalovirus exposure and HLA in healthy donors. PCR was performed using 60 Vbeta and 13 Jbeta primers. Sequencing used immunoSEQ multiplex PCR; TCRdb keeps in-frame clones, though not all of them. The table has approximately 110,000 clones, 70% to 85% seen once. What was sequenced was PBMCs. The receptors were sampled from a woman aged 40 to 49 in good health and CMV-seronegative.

CDR3 nucleotides: TGTGCCAGCAGCTTATTATCACGAGCAAACACTGAAGCTTTCTTT. Translating it yields CASSLLSRANTEAFF. The V call is TRBV7-2, the J call TRBJ1-1; D is undetermined. The CDR3 loop spans 15 amino acids. Trimming took 2 bases from V and 2 from J, leaving 12 bases between them. The V gene's germline CDR1 is SGHTA and CDR2 FQGNSA.

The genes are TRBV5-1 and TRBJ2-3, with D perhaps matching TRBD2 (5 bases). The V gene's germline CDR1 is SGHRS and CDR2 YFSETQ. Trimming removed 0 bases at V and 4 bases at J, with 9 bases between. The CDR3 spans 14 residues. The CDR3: CASSLAAGADTQYF. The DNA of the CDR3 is TGCGCCAGCAGCTTGGCCGCGGGTGCAGATACGCAGTATTTT.

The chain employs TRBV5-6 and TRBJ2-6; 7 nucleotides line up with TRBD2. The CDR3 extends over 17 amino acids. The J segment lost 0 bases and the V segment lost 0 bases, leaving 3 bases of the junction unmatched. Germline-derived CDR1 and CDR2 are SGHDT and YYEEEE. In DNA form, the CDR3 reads TGTGCCAGCAGCTTGGGGCCGGGGGGCTCTGGGGCCAACGTCCTGACTTTC. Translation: CASSLGPGGSGANVLTF.

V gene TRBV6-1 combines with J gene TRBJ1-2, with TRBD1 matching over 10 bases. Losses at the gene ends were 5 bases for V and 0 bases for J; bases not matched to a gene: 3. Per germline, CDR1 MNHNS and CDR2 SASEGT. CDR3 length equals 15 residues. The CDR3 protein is CASSRQGAANYGYTF. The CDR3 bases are TGTGCCAGCAGTCGACAGGGGGCAGCTAACTATGGCTACACCTTC.

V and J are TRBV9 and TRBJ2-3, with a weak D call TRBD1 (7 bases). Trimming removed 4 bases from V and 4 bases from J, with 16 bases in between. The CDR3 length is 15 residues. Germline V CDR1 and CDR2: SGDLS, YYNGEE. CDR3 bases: TGTGCCAGCAGCCCCAGGGGGGACTGGTCAGATACGCAGTATTTT. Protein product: CASSPRGDWSDTQYF.

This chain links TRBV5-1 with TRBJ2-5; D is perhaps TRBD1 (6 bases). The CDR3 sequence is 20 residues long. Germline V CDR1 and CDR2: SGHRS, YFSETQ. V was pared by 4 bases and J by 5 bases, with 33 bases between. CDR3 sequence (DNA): TGCGCCAGCAGCCCAACAGGGATTCCCGTAGCGTCCTCAAGCGAGGAGACCCAGTACTTC. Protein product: CASSPTGIPVASSSEETQYF.

DNA for the CDR3: TGTGCCAGCAGTTTGCCCCAGGGAGGAGATCAGCCCCAGCATTTT. Translating gives CASSLPQGGDQPQHF. The rearrangement uses TRBV28 and TRBJ1-5, with D maybe TRBD1 (5 bases). Germline lookup yields CDR1 MDHEN and CDR2 SYDVKM. This CDR3 spans 15 amino acids. Trimming took 3 bases from V and 5 from J, leaving 14 bases between them.

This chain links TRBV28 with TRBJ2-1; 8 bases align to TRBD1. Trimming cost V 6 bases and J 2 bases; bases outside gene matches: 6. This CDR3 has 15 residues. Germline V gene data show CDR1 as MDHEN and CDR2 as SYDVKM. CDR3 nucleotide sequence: TGTGCCAGCAGCAAAGACAGGGGCACCTACAATGAGCAGTTCTTC. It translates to CASSKDRGTYNEQFF.